This entry lists 6 T cell receptor beta chains sequenced from one sample in a study of identical twins (dated by TCRdb to about 2016). Receptor libraries were prepared by 5' RACE. The sample was run on an Illumina HiSeq 2000. TCRdb reanalyzed the raw reads on its own, using fastp at Q25 for trimming and MiXCR for clone calling, and kept in-frame beta chains. Rows are combined by CDR3 protein, so each entry shows the most common genes and DNA. Across this sample there are a few hundred thousand distinct CDR3 sequences, with over 8.5% seen only once. 2.5% to 3.5% of the sample goes to the ten largest clones. These data also featured in a second study, about yellow fever vaccine responses in identical twins.

Source material: PBMCs. These receptors all come from a young woman in good health.

This chain uses TRBV7-2 with TRBJ1-6, with 7 bases aligning to TRBD1. This CDR3 has 16 amino acids. V shed 3 bases and J 10 bases; nucleotides not matched to a gene: 12. The germline V gene has CDR1 SGHTA and CDR2 FQGNSA. The CDR3 region has the DNA TGTGCCAGCAGCTTGACGGGACAGCCAAGGGGATCACCCCTCCACTTT. Translated: CASSLTGQPRGSPLHF.

The chain is built from TRBV5-5 and TRBJ2-7; 11 nucleotides agree with TRBD2. Germline lookup yields CDR1 SGHKS and CDR2 YYEKEE (reference sequence). Losses at the gene ends were 4 bases for V and 3 bases for J; bases not matched to a gene: 12. There are 17 residues in the CDR3. CDR3 in DNA: TGTGCCAGCAGCCTGCCCCGGATGACTAGCGGGAACTACGAGCAGTACTTC. It encodes CASSLPRMTSGNYEQYF.

The chain employs TRBV12-5 and TRBJ2-7; D possibly corresponds to TRBD1 (6 bases). The germline V and J ends were trimmed by 5 bases and 4 bases, with 12 bases remaining between them. The CDR3 totals 13 residues. Germline V gene data show CDR1 as LGHNT and CDR2 as FRNRAP. The CDR3 nucleotides read TGTGCTAGTGGTCCTCCACAGGGTTACGAGCAGTACTTC. Translation: CASGPPQGYEQYF.

This clonotype has only a few counts. This chain links TRBV3-1 with TRBJ2-2; 8 nucleotides line up with TRBD1. Per germline, CDR1 LGHDT and CDR2 YNNKEL (reference sequence). The CDR3 extends over 16 amino acids. J lost 6 bases, V lost 0 bases, and 6 bases had no gene match. CDR3 bases: TGTGCCAGCAGCCAAGAGGGGCCAGGGGGCCCCGGGGAGCTGTTTTTT. It encodes CASSQEGPGGPGELFF.

Concerning this clonotype itself: The junction does not match germline at one end; this may be a read error. The J gene is TRBJ2-1, the V gene TRBV12-3 or TRBV12-4; 15 nucleotides match TRBD2. CDR3 length: 19 residues. CDR3 bases: TGTGCCAGCTGTTTAGGGGGACTAGCGGGAGGTCACTCCTACAATGAGCAGTTCTTC. Encoded protein: CASCLGGLAGGHSYNEQFF.

The rearrangement uses TRBV5-1 and TRBJ2-7, with 9 bases aligning to TRBD1. Germline V gives CDR1 SGHRS, CDR2 YFSETQ. The CDR3 has 16 amino acids. V gave up 3 bases and J gave up 4 bases; unmatched junction bases: 11. Here the CDR3 reads CASSSAGSGQGYEQYF. CDR3 sequence (DNA): TGCGCCAGCAGCTCGGCCGGGTCGGGACAGGGATACGAGCAGTACTTC.